The 21 T cell receptor beta chains below were found in one sample sequenced in a study of beta chain features in type 1 diabetes. Regarding the study as a whole: All four CD4+ subsets from Type 1 diabetes patients carried moderately but significantly shorter TCRB CDR3s.

Isolated RNA was reverse transcribed in full, so expressed TCRB transcripts were sequenced. Clones were read by immunoSEQ multiplex PCR, and TCRdb kept only the in-frame ones, dropping some. The sample comprises hundreds of thousands of clones, more than 12% of which are singletons, and 0.03% to 0.04% rests with the top ten. No antigen is known for these receptors. Sequencing was done on a sample of naive CD4+ T cells from blood. The source of these receptors is a man aged 18 to 30 with type 1 diabetes.

This clone has more than one count but fewer than ten. The genes are TRBV28 and TRBJ2-7; perhaps TRBD1 as D (6 bases). CDR3 length equals 12 residues. V lost 5 bases, J lost 9 bases, and 14 bases lay in between. Germline CDR1 reads MDHEN; CDR2 reads SYDVKM. CDR3 DNA sequence: TGTGCCAGCAGTCCCCCCGAGGGGGTGCAGTACTTC. This codes for CASSPPEGVQYF.

This clone was seen a few times. This chain joins TRBV5-4 and TRBJ1-2; no clear D. The CDR3 runs to 14 residues. Germline CDR1 and CDR2: SGHNT and YYREEE (reference sequence). Trimming left V 3 bases short and J 1 base short, with 10 bases between. The CDR3 region is CASSSKGINYGYTF. CDR3 bases: TGTGCCAGCAGCTCCAAAGGGATTAACTATGGCTACACCTTC.

In its sample, this clone was seen a few times. CDR3 residues: CASSLFGASRHQHF. Here the CDR3 DNA reads TGTGCCAGCAGCCTGTTCGGGGCCTCCAGGCACCAGCATTTT. The chain joins TRBV5-6 to TRBJ1-5; possible D gene TRBD1, 5 bases. Trimming left V 4 bases short and J 12 bases short, with 20 bases between. CDR3 length: 14 amino acids. In germline, CDR1 is SGHDT, CDR2 YYEEEE.

In this sample, this clone turned up a few times. The chain couples TRBV28 to TRBJ2-7; possibly TRBD1 for D (6 bases). In germline, CDR1 is MDHEN, CDR2 SYDVKM. Trimming took 10 bases from V and 6 from J, leaving 16 bases between them. The CDR3 is 12 residues long. CDR3 nucleotides: TGTGCCACCATGGACAGAACTGCCGAGCAGTACTTC. It specifies CATMDRTAEQYF.

This clone was counted only a few times. The chain carries TRBV5-4 and TRBJ1-1; 7 bases line up with TRBD1. Per the germline V gene, CDR1 is SGHNT and CDR2 is YYREEE (reference sequence). The CDR3 runs 14 residues. CDR3 loop: CASLRGTENTEAFF. DNA for the CDR3: TGTGCTTCCTTGAGGGGGACAGAGAACACTGAAGCTTTCTTT.

The chain combines TRBV5-1 with TRBJ2-5; 8 nucleotides agree with TRBD1. The germline V gene has CDR1 SGHRS and CDR2 YFSETQ. After removal of 4 bases from V and 4 bases from J, the junction contained 3 bases not matched to a gene. The CDR3 extends over 13 amino acids. The CDR3 DNA reads TGCGCCAGCAGCCAACAGGGGGGAGAGACCCAGTACTTC. Translating gives CASSQQGGETQYF.

This clone was counted only a few times. This rearrangement joins TRBV20-1 to TRBJ2-1, with D maybe TRBD2 (5 bases). The V end lost 6 bases, the J end lost 10 bases, and 10 bases lay between the germline ends. Germline V CDR1 and CDR2: DFQATT, SNEGSKA (reference sequence). CDR3 length equals 10 residues. The CDR3 loop reads CSAEWEEQFF. The CDR3 nucleotides are TGCAGTGCCGAGTGGGAGGAGCAGTTCTTC.

The chain recombines TRBV29-1 with TRBJ2-3, with D perhaps matching TRBD1 or TRBD2 (5 bases each). Trimming pared 7 bases from V and 2 bases from J, leaving 10 bases between. CDR1 and CDR2 (germline): SQVTM, ANQGSEA. CDR3 length equals 12 residues. CDR3: CSGWDHTDTQYF. In nucleotides, the CDR3 is TGCAGCGGATGGGACCACACAGATACGCAGTATTTT.

In regard to this clone: A much larger clone is a single base away; this may be a read error. V usage is TRBV2 and J usage is TRBJ2-4; possibly TRBD1 for D (6 bases). Trimming cost V 8 bases and J 11 bases, with 13 bases left between them. Looked up from germline, CDR1 is SNHLY and CDR2 is FYNNEI. The CDR3 has 11 amino acids. The CDR3 here is CASSEEGVQYF. The CDR3, as DNA: TGTGCCAGCTCAGAAGAGGGGGTTCAGTACTTC.

In this sample, this clone turned up a few times. The V and J genes are TRBV9 and TRBJ1-2, with D uncertain. CDR1 is SGDLS, CDR2 YYNGEE, per germline. CDR3 size: 12 residues. The V end lost 5 bases, the J end lost 5 bases, and 10 bases lay between the germline ends. CDR3 nucleotides: TGTGCCAGCAGTAGGGATATATATGGCTACACCTTC. Translating it yields CASSRDIYGYTF.

This clone was counted between two and nine times. The chain is built from TRBV4-2 and TRBJ2-4, with TRBD1 identical over 8 bases. The CDR3 runs to 17 residues. Unmatched junction bases numbered 9, after V lost 4 bases and J lost 1 base. Germline CDR1 reads LGHNA; CDR2 reads YNFKEQ. This CDR3 reads CASSLLGQGYAKNIQYF. CDR3 sequence (DNA): TGTGCCAGCAGCCTCCTCGGACAGGGTTATGCCAAAAACATTCAGTACTTC.

This clone was counted a few times. V usage is TRBV2 and J usage is TRBJ2-1; D is unresolved. CDR3 length: 13 residues. V lost 2 bases and J lost 4, with 6 bases in between. Germline V gene data show CDR1 as SNHLY and CDR2 as FYNNEI. In nucleotides, the CDR3 is TGTGCCAGCAGTGAAAACGGGTACAATGAGCAGTTCTTC. It is translated as CASSENGYNEQFF.

In this sample, this clone turned up a few times. The chain uses TRBV2 and TRBJ2-5, with TRBD2 identical over 8 bases. J gave up 6 bases and V 4 bases, and 7 bases lay outside the gene matches. CDR1 is SNHLY, CDR2 FYNNEI, per germline. The CDR3 loop spans 14 amino acids. CDR3 sequence (DNA): TGTGCCAGCAGTGTACTTCGGGAGGGAAAGACCCAGTACTTC. Its translation: CASSVLREGKTQYF.

This clone came up a few times. The rearrangement joins TRBV29-1 to TRBJ2-5; the match to TRBD2 covers 14 bases. This CDR3 contains 19 residues. CDR1 SQVTM and CDR2 ANQGSEA come from the germline V gene. Germline trimming cut 3 bases from V and 0 bases from J; bases unmatched to any gene: 12. CDR3 residues: CSVDSGTSGGRRYQETQYF. The CDR3 DNA reads as TGCAGCGTTGATTCCGGGACTAGCGGGGGCCGGAGGTACCAAGAGACCCAGTACTTC.

This clone turned up a few times. The chain carries TRBV11-2 and TRBJ2-1, with 7 nucleotides matching TRBD2. Germline CDR1 SGHAT, CDR2 FQNNGV. V gave up 5 bases and J gave up 9 bases; unmatched junction bases: 13. The CDR3 is 15 residues long. CDR3 region: CASSQSTAGVSEQFF. The CDR3 nucleotides are TGTGCCAGCAGCCAGTCCACTGCGGGAGTATCTGAGCAGTTCTTC. The whole variable domain, filled in from reference TRBV11-2 and TRBJ2-1, reads EAGVAQSPRYKIIEKRQSVAFWCNPISGHATLYWYQQILGQGPKLLIQFQNNGVVDDSQLPKDRFSAERLKGVDSTLKIQPAKLEDSAVYLCASSQSTAGVSEQFFGPGTRLTVL.

Worth noting for this clone: Other DNA variants within this sample encode the same CDR3. This sequence joins TRBV7-3 and TRBJ1-1, with no clear D. This CDR3 has 13 amino acids. Germline assignment: CDR1 SGHTA and CDR2 FQGTGA. V was trimmed by 2 bases and J by 0 bases, leaving 4 bases between them. DNA for the CDR3: TGTGCCAGCAGCTTATCCGTGAACACTGAAGCTTTCTTT. Amino acids: CASSLSVNTEAFF. Variable domain in full (rest from reference TRBV7-3 and TRBJ1-1): GAGVSQTPSNKVTEKGKYVELRCDPISGHTALYWYRQSLGQGPEFLIYFQGTGAADDSGLPNDRFFAVRPEGSVSTLKIQRTERGDSAVYLCASSLSVNTEAFFGQGTRLTVV.

This clone was seen a few times. The genes are TRBV13 and TRBJ2-5, with 8 bases that match TRBD1. This CDR3 comprises 15 residues. J was trimmed by 5 bases and V by 4 bases; bases with no gene match: 9. In germline, CDR1 is PRHDT, CDR2 FYEKMQ (reference sequence). The CDR3 sequence is CASSYSGGIGETQYF. CDR3 DNA sequence: TGTGCCAGCAGCTATTCAGGGGGCATAGGCGAGACCCAGTACTTC.

This clone has just a few counts. V is TRBV4-3 and J is TRBJ1-2; D is unclear. Germline-derived CDR1 and CDR2 are LGHNA and YSLEER. The CDR3 length is 13 residues. Trimming stripped 1 base from V and 1 base from J, with 4 bases between. The DNA for the CDR3 is TGCGCCAGCAGCCAAGGGCGTAACTATGGCTACACCTTC. This gives the protein CASSQGRNYGYTF.

The chain uses TRBV14 and TRBJ2-1, with D perhaps assigned TRBD1 or TRBD2 (5 bases each). The CDR3 covers 15 residues. Germline V lookup: CDR1 SGHDN, CDR2 FVKESK. Trimming stripped 0 bases from V and 4 bases from J, with 10 bases between. The CDR3 loop reads CASSQDFGGYNEQFF. For the CDR3, the DNA is TGTGCCAGCAGCCAAGATTTTGGGGGTTACAATGAGCAGTTCTTC.

This clone was found a few times. The chain links TRBV4-3 to TRBJ2-7; unclear D gene. In germline, CDR1 is LGHNA, CDR2 YSLEER. The germline V and J ends were trimmed by 3 bases and 7 bases, with 7 bases remaining between them. This CDR3 spans 11 amino acids. The CDR3 region is CASSHHWEQYF. CDR3 DNA: TGCGCCAGCAGCCATCATTGGGAGCAGTACTTC.

The rearrangement joins TRBV9 to TRBJ2-3; perhaps TRBD1 as D (6 bases). V lost 0 bases and J 2 bases, leaving 10 bases between the germline ends. This CDR3 region has 15 residues. Germline V gene lookup returns CDR1 SGDLS and CDR2 YYNGEE. The DNA for the CDR3 is TGTGCCAGCAGCGTAGGCACAGGGATCACAGATACGCAGTATTTT. This codes for CASSVGTGITDTQYF.